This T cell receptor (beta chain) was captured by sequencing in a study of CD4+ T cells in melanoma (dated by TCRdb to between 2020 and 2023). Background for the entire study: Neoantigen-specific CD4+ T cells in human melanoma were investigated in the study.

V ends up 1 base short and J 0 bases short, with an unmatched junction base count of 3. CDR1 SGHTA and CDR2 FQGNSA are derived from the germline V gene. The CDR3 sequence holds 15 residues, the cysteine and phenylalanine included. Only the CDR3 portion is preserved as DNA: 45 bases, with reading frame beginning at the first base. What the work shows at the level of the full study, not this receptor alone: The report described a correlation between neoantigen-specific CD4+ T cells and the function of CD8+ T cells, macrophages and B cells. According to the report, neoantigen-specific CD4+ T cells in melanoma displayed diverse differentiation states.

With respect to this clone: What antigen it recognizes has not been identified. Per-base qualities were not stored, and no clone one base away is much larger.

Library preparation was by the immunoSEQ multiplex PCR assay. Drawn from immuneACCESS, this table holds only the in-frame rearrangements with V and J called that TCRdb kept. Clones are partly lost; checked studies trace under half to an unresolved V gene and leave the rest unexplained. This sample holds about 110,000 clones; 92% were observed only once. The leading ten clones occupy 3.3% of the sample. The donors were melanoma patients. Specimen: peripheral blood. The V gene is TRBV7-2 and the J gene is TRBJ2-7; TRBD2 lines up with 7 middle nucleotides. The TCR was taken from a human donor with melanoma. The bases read TGTGCCAGCAGCTTAGTAATAGCGGGCTCCTACGAGCAGTACTTC. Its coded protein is CASSLVIAGSYEQYF.